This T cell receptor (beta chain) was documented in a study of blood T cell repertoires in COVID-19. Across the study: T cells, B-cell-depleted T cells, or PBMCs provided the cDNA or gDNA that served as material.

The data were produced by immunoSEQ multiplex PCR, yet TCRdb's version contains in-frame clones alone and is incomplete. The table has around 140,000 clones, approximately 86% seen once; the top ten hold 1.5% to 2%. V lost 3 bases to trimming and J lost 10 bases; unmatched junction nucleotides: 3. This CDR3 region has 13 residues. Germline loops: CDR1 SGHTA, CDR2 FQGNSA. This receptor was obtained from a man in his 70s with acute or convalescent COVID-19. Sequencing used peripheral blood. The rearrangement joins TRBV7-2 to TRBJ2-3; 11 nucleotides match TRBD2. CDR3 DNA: TGTGCCAGCAGCTTGGGACTAGCGGTGCCGCAGTATTTT. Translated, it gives CASSLGLAVPQYF. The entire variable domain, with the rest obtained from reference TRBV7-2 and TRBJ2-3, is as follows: GAGVSQSPSNKVTEKGKDVELRCDPISGHTALYWYRQSLGQGLEFLIYFQGNSAPDKSGLPSDRFSAERTGGSVSTLTIQRTQQEDSAVYLCASSLGLAVPQYFGPGTRLTVL.